This T cell receptor beta chain originates from a study of T cells in Graves' hyperthyroidism and ophthalmopathy. CDR1 is SGHAT, CDR2 FQNNGV, per germline. The CDR3 has 16 amino acids. The junction had 8 bases not matched to a gene; V was cut back by 5 bases and J by 3 bases. TCR beta CDR3 sequences were amplified from RNA transcripts. HTBI primers were employed in a first-round RT-PCR of the TCR CDR3. TCRdb recomputed calls from the multiplex PCR reads with MiXCR, one row per CDR3 protein. The repertoire includes around 520,000 distinct CDR3 sequences, 12% to 15% of them detected once, and about 15% sits in the top ten. Findings of the study overall: Most expanded thyroid clonotypes above 0.001 also appeared in blood.

The table lists this clonotype with many counts. Its antigen remains unidentified. The sample consisted of blood. The receptor was derived from a woman in her thirties or forties with Graves' hyperthyroidism. The chain links TRBV11-2 to TRBJ2-7; 12 bases map to TRBD2. The CDR3 nucleotides read TGTGCCAGCAGCCCCCGGACTAGCGGGACCCACTACGAGCAGTACTTC. This codes for CASSPRTSGTHYEQYF.